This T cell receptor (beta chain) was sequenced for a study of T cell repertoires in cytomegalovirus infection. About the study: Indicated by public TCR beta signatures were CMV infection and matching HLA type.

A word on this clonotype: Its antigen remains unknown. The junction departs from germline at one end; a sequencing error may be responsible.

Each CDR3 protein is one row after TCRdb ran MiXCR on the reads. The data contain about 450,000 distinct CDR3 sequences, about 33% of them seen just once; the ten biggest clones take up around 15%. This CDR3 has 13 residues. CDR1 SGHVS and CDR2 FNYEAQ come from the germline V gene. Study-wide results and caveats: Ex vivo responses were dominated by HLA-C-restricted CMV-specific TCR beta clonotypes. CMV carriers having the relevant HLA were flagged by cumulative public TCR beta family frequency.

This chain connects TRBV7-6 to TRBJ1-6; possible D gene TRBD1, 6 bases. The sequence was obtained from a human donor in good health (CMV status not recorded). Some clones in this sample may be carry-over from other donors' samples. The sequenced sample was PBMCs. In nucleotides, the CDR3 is TGTGCCAGCAGCAACGGACAGAACCTCCCTCTCCAGTTT. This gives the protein CASSNGQNLPLQF.